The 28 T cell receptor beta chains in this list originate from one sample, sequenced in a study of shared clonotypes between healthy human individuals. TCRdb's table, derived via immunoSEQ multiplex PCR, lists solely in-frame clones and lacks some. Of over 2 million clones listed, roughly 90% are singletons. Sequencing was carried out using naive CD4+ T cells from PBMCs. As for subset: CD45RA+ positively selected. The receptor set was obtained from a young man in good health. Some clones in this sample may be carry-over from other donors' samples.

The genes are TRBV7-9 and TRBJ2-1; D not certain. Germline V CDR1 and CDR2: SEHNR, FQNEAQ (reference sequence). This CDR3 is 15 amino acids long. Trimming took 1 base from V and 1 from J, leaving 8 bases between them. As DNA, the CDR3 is TGTGCCAGCAGCTTAGTTGGCGGATCCTACAATGAGCAGTTCTTC. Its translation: CASSLVGGSYNEQFF.

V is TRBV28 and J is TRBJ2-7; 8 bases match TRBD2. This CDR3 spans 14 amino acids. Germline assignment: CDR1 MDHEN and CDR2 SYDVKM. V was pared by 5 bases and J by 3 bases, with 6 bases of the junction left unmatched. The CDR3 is CASSVSGAYYEQYF. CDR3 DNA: TGTGCCAGCAGTGTTAGCGGGGCATACTACGAGCAGTACTTC.

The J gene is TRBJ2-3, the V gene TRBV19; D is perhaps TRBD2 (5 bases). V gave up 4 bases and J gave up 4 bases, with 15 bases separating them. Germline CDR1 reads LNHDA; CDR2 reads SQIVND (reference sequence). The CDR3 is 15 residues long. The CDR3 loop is CASSRDGVSADTQYF. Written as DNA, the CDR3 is TGTGCCAGTAGTAGAGACGGGGTCAGCGCAGATACGCAGTATTTT.

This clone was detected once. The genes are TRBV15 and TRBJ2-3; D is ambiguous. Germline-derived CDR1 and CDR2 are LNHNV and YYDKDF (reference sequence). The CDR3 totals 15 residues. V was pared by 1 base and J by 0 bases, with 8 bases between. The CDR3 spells CATSRGQPSTDTQYF. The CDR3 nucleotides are TGTGCCACCAGCAGAGGTCAGCCTAGCACAGATACGCAGTATTTT.

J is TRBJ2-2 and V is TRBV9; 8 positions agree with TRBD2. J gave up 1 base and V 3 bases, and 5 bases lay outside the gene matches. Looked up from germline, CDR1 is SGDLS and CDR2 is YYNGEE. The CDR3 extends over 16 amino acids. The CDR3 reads CASSAEGLVNTGELFF. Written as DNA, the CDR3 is TGTGCCAGCAGCGCGGAGGGACTAGTGAACACCGGGGAGCTGTTTTTT.

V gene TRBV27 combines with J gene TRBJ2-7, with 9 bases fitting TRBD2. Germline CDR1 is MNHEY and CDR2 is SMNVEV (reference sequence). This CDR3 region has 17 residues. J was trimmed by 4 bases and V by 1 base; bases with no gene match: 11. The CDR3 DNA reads TGTGCCAGCAGTTTATTTAAAAATAGCGGGAGTAAGTACGAGCAGTACTTC. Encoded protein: CASSLFKNSGSKYEQYF.

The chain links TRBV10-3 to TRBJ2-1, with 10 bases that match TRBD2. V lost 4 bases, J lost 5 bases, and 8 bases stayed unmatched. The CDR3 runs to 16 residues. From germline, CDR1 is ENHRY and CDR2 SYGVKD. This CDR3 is CAISAWASGSHNEQFF. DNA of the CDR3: TGTGCCATCAGTGCGTGGGCTAGCGGGAGCCACAATGAGCAGTTCTTC.

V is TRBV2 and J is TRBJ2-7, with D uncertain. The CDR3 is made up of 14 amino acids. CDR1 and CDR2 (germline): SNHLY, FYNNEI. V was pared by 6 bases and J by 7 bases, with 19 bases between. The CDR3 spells CASSQLSATKEQYF. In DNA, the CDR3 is TGTGCCAGCAGCCAACTATCCGCCACAAAGGAGCAGTACTTC.

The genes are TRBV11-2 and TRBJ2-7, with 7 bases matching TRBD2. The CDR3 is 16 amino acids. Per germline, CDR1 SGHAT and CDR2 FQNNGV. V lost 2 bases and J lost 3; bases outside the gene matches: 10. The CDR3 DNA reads TGTGCCAGCAGCTTAAGCTTAGCGGGCCTAGGCTACGAGCAGTACTTC. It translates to CASSLSLAGLGYEQYF.

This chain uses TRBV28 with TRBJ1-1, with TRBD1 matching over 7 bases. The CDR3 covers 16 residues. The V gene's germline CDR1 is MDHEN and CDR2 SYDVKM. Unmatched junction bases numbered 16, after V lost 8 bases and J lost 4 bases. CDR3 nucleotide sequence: TGTGCCAGCGGTACCCAGTTCGTGCCAGGGGGCACTGAAGCTTTCTTT. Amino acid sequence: CASGTQFVPGGTEAFF.

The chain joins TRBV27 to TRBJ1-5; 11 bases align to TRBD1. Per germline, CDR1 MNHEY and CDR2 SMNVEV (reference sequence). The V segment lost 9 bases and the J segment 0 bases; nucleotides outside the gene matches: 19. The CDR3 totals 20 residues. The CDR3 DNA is TGTGCCAGTCCGTGCAAATCCGGGACAGGGGGGCTGTATAGCAATCAGCCCCAGCATTTT. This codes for CASPCKSGTGGLYSNQPQHF.

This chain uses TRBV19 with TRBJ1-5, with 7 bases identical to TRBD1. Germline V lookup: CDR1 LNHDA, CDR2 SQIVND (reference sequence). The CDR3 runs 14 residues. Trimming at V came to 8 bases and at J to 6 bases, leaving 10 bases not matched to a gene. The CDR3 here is CASDVNRGGQPQHF. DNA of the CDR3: TGTGCCAGTGATGTTAACAGGGGAGGTCAGCCCCAGCATTTT.

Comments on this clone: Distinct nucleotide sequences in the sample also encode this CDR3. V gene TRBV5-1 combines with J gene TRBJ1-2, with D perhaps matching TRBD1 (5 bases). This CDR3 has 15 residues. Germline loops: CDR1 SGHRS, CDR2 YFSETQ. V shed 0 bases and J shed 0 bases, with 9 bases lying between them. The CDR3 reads CASSLGQGSNYGYTF. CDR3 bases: TGCGCCAGCAGCTTGGGGCAGGGCTCTAACTATGGCTACACCTTC.

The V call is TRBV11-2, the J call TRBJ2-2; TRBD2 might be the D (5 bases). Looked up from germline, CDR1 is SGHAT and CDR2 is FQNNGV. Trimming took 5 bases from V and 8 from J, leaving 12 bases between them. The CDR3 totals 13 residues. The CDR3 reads CASSRRGGGELFF. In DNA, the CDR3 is TGTGCCAGCAGCCGACGAGGAGGTGGGGAGCTGTTTTTT.

The CDR3 protein is CATSRLPSYEQYF. Written as DNA, the CDR3 is TGTGCCACCAGCAGATTGCCGTCCTACGAGCAGTACTTC. The V gene is TRBV15, the J gene TRBJ2-7; unclear D gene. Looked up from germline, CDR1 is LNHNV and CDR2 is YYDKDF (reference sequence). V lost 2 bases and J lost 1, with 6 bases in between. This CDR3 comprises 13 residues.

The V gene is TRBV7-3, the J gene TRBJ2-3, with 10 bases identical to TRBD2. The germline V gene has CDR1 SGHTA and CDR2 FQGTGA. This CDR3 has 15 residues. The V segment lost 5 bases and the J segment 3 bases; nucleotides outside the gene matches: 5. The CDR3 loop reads CASSLGLAATDTQYF. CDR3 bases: TGTGCCAGCAGCCTCGGACTAGCGGCGACAGATACGCAGTATTTT.

The CDR3 coding sequence is TGTGCCAGCAGAACGGAGGCGGCTGATGAAAAACTGTTTTTT. This translates into CASRTEAADEKLFF. The genes are TRBV27 and TRBJ1-4; D call uncertain. Germline V gene sequence: CDR1 MNHEY, CDR2 SMNVEV (reference sequence). There are 14 residues in the CDR3. Trimming removed 6 bases from V and 6 bases from J, with 14 bases in between.

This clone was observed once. The CDR3, as DNA: TGTGCCAGCAGTTACTCGAGAATTATGGGCCGAGAGACCCAGTACTTC. It translates to CASSYSRIMGRETQYF. The chain has TRBV6-5 and TRBJ2-5; D is unclear. CDR1 MNHEY and CDR2 SVGAGI come from the germline V gene. CDR3 length: 16 amino acids. V lost 0 bases, J lost 4 bases, and 15 bases lay in between.

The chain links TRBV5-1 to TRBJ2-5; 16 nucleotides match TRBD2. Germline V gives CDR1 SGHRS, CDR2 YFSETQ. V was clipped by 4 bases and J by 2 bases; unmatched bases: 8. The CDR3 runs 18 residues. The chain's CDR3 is CASSPGLAGGRGQETQYF. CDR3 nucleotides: TGCGCCAGCAGCCCGGGACTAGCGGGAGGGCGGGGGCAAGAGACCCAGTACTTC.

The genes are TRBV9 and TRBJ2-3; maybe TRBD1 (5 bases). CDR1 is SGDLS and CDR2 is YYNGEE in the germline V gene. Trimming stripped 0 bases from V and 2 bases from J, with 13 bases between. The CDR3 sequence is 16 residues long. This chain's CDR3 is CASSVGSWGFTDTQYF. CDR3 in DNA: TGTGCCAGCAGCGTAGGGTCTTGGGGCTTCACAGATACGCAGTATTTT.

CDR3 sequence reads: CASSLGAGGFSYNEQFF. CDR3 DNA sequence: TGCGCCAGCAGCTTGGGAGCAGGGGGCTTCTCCTACAATGAGCAGTTCTTC. The chain joins TRBV5-1 to TRBJ2-1; 8 bases match TRBD1. The ends lost 0 bases at V and 0 bases at J; junction bases unmatched: 5. The germline CDR1 and CDR2 sequences are SGHRS and YFSETQ. The CDR3 totals 17 residues.

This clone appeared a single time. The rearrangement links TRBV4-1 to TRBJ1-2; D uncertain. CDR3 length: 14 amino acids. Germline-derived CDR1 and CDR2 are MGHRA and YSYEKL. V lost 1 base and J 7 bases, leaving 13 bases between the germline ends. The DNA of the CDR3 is TGCGCCAGCAGCCAAGCTGCCCGGCCGGTTGGCTACACCTTC. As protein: CASSQAARPVGYTF.

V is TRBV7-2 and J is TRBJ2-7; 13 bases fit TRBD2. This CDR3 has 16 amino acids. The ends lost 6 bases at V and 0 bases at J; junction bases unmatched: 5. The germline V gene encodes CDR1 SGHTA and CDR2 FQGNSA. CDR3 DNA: TGTGCCAGCAGTCGGAGACTAGCGGGAGGCTCCTACGAGCAGTACTTC. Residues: CASSRRLAGGSYEQYF.

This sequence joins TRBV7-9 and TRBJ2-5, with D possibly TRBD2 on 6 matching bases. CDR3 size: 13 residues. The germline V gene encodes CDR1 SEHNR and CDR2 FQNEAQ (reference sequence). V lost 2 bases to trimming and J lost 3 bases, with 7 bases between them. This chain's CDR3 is CASSLWGEETQYF. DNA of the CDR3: TGTGCCAGCAGCTTATGGGGGGAAGAGACCCAGTACTTC. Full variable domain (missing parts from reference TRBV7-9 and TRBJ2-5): DTGVSQNPRHKITKRGQNVTFRCDPISEHNRLYWYRQTLGQGPEFLTYFQNEAQLEKSRLLSDRFSAERPKGSFSTLEIQRTEQGDSAMYLCASSLWGEETQYFGPGTRLLVL.

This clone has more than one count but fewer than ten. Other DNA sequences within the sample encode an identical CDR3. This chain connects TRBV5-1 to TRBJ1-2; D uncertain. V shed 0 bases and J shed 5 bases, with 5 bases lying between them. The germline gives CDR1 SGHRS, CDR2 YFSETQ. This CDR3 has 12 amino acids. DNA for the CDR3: TGCGCCAGCAGCTTGGGGGGATATGGCTACACCTTC. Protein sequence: CASSLGGYGYTF.

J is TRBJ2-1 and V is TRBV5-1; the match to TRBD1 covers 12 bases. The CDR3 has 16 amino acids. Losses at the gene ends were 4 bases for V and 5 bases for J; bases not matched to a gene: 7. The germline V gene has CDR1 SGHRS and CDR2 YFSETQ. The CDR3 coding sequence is TGCGCCAGCAGCCAGACCGGGACAGGGGGCCACAATGAGCAGTTCTTC. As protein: CASSQTGTGGHNEQFF.

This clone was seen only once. The CDR3 coding sequence is TGTGCCAGCAGTGACGAAATCCCGGGACTAGTACGTCCCTCCTACGAGCAGTACTTC. Translation: CASSDEIPGLVRPSYEQYF. V gene TRBV6-1 combines with J gene TRBJ2-7, with 8 bases lining up with TRBD2. Germline CDR1 reads MNHNS; CDR2 reads SASEGT. Unmatched junction bases numbered 16, after V lost 3 bases and J lost 0 bases. This CDR3 has 19 residues.

The CDR3 loop is CASRVYREPHHGYTF. The CDR3 region has the DNA TGTGCCAGCAGGGTATACAGGGAACCTCACCATGGCTACACCTTC. This rearrangement joins TRBV6-1 to TRBJ1-2; D perhaps matches TRBD1 (6 bases). The CDR3 spans 15 residues. V was shortened by 6 bases and J by 6 bases, with 20 bases between the two germline ends. Germline CDR1 reads MNHNS; CDR2 reads SASEGT.